This TCR beta chain is from a study of response to subunit inactivated influenza vaccine. Whole-study findings and limits: With each seasonal influenza vaccination, the authors suggested, few new T cells are recruited.

Germline V gene data show CDR1 as KGHDR and CDR2 as SFDVKD. The CDR3 length is 15 residues. Trimming took off 4 bases at V and 2 bases at J, with 12 bases between the two ends. On this clonotype: Its antigen is not known.

In TCRdb, the RT-PCR reads were re-called with MiXCR into one record per CDR3 protein. The sample records roughly 500,000 distinct CDR3 sequences, around 25% being singletons. The sample was CD4+ T cells sorted from PBMCs, taken 4 to 6 days after vaccination. V and J are TRBV24-1 and TRBJ2-3; a weak D match, TRBD2 (5 bases). This sequence originates from a man aged 45 to 65 who received an inactivated influenza vaccine. CDR3 bases: TGTGCCACCAGTGAACCGGGATCCTACACAGATACGCAGTATTTT. The encoded protein is CATSEPGSYTDTQYF.